This T cell receptor beta chain was recovered during a study of vaccination effects on CD4 cells after COVID-19. Study background: A median of 72 days separated the second dose and sampling.

Expansion with viral peptide pools was applied to antigen-specific CD4+ T cells by the ViraFEST assay prior to sequencing. Cells that had been cultured for roughly 9 days were the source of isolated CD4+ T cells. The person acquired a PCR-confirmed SARS-CoV-2 infection between March and December 2020. Each person got two doses of an mRNA SARS-CoV-2 vaccine, BNT162b2 or mRNA-1273. In culture with about 10 IU/ml IL-2 and about 10 ug/ml peptides, PBMC were grown at roughly 2 million per well. The CDR3 has 13 residues. Germline V gives CDR1 KGHSH, CDR2 LQKENI. V gave up 4 bases and J gave up 3 bases, with 9 bases separating them. As to this clone: Its antigen remains unknown.

Overall study findings and caveats: Both infection-induced and vaccine-induced clones contracted markedly at late post-vaccination timepoints. New vaccine-induced clones were the main type among post-vaccine spike-reactive clones in convalescents.

Some clones are missing from TCRdb's copy, which holds only in-frame ones; the method was immunoSEQ multiplex PCR. Of roughly 16,000 clones in the sample, 65% to 80% were seen once. Sequenced material: CD4+ T cells from PBMCs cultured with SARS-CoV-2 spike peptides, taken after COVID-19 vaccination. J is TRBJ1-2 and V is TRBV18; no reliable D call. The TCR originated in a human donor who had a prior SARS-CoV-2 infection. The CDR3 DNA follows: TGTGCCAGCTCACAAGACAAGGACTATGGCTACACCTTC. This translates into CASSQDKDYGYTF.